This TCR beta chain was found in a study of cytomegalovirus exposure and HLA in healthy donors. Study-wide points: Presence/absence analysis assumed near-uniform sequencing depth across donors. Information on immune exposure was restricted to one variable (CMV serostatus).

Concerning this clone itself: What it binds is unknown.

This CDR3 contains 15 residues. V was shortened by 0 bases and J by 8 bases, with 16 bases between the two germline ends. Germline lookup yields CDR1 LGHNA and CDR2 YNFKEQ. The PCR contained 60 Vbeta and 13 Jbeta primers. Some clones are missing from TCRdb's copy, which holds only in-frame ones; the method was immunoSEQ multiplex PCR. In the table there are 150,000 to 200,000 clones, around 81% of which are singletons. This chain joins TRBV4-2 and TRBJ1-2; D is possibly TRBD1 (5 bases). The sample was PBMCs. The TCR sequence derives from a woman aged 18-29 years in good health and CMV-seropositive. CDR3 sequence: CASSQEGQGPRGYTF. DNA of the CDR3: TGTGCCAGCAGCCAAGAAGGGCAGGGCCCGCGGGGCTACACCTTC.